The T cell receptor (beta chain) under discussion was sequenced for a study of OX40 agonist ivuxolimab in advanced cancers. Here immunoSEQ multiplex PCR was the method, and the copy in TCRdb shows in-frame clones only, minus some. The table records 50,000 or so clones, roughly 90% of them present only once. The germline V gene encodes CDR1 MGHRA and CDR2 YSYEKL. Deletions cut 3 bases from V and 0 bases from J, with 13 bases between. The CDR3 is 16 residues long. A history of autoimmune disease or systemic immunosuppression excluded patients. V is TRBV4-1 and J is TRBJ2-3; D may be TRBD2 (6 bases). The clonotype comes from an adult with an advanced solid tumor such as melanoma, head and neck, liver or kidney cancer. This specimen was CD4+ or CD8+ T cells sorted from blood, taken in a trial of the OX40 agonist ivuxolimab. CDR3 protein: CASSHPRAGSTDTQYF. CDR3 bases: TGCGCCAGCAGCCATCCTCGGGCGGGGAGCACAGATACGCAGTATTTT.